The clone carrying this TCR beta chain appeared many times. No antigen is known for it. Authors of the study amplified TCR beta CDR3 regions from RNA transcripts. The TCR CDR3 first-round RT-PCR relied on the HTBI primer set. TCRdb reprocessed the multiplex PCR reads via MiXCR and lists one record per CDR3 protein. This table holds hundreds of thousands of distinct CDR3 sequences, about a sixth found once. The data were taken from a study of T cells in Graves' hyperthyroidism and ophthalmopathy. General study findings and limits: A 13 V-J model separated ophthalmopathy from stable hyperthyroidism.

The CDR3 contains 15 residues. Germline V lookup: CDR1 SGHAT, CDR2 FQNNGV. J gave up 1 base and V 3 bases, and 5 bases lay outside the gene matches. The rearrangement joins TRBV11-2 to TRBJ2-7; TRBD2 matches 8 bases. The TCR originated in a woman between 18 and 29 years old with Graves' hyperthyroidism. The sample consisted of blood. The CDR3 DNA sequence: TGTGCCAGCAGCTTCGTTGCGGGAGGATCCTACGAGCAGTACTTC. Its translation is CASSFVAGGSYEQYF.